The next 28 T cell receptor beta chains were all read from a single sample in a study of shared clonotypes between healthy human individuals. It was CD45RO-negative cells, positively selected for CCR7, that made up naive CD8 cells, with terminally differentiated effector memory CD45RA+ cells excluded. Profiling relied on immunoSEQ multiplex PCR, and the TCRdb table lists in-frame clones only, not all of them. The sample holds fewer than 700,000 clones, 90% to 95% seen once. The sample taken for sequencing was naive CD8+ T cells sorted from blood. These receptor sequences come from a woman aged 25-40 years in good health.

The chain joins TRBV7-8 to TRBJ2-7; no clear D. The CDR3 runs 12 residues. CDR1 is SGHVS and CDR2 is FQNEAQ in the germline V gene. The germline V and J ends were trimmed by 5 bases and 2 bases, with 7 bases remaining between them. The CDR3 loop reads CASSLSPYEQYF. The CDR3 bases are TGTGCCAGCAGCCTAAGCCCCTACGAGCAGTACTTC.

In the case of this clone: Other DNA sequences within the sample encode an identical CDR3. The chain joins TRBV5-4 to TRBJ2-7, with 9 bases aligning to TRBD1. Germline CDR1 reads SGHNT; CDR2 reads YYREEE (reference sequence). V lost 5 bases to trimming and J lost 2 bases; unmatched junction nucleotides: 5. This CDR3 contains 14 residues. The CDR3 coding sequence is TGTGCCAGCAGTCGACAGGGGGTTACCTACGAGCAGTACTTC. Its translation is CASSRQGVTYEQYF.

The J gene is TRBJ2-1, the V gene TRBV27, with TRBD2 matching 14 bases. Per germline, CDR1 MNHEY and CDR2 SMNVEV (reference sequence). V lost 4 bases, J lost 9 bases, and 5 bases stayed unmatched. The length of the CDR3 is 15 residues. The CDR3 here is CASSSGTSGSSEQFF. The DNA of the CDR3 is TGTGCCAGCAGTTCCGGGACTAGCGGGAGCTCTGAGCAGTTCTTC.

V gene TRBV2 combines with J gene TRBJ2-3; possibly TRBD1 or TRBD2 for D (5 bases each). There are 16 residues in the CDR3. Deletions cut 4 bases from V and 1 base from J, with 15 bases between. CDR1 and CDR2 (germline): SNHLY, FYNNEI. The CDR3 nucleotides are TGTGCCAGCAGTGCCGGGGCTGGTTTTGGCACAGATACGCAGTATTTT. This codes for CASSAGAGFGTDTQYF.

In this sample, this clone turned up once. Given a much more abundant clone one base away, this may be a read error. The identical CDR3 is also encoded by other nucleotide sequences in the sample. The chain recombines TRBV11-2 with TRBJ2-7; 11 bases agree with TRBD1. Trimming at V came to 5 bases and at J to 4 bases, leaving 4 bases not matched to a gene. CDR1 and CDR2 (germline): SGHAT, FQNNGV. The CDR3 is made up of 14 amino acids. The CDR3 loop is CASSAGTGGYEQYF. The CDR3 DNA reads TGTGCCAGCAGCGCCGGGACAGGGGGTTACGAGCAGTACTTC.

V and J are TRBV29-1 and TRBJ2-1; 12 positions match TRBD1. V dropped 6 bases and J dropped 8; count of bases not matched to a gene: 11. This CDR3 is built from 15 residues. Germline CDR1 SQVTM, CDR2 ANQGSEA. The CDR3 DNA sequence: TGCAGCGTCCATGACCCGGGACAGGGGGCTGATGAGCAGTTCTTC. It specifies CSVHDPGQGADEQFF.

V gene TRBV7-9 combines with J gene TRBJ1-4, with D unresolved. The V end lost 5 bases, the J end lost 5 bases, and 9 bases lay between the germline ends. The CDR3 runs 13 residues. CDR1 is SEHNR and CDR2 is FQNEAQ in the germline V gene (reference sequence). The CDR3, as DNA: TGTGCCAGCAGCCCCGAAATCAATGAAAAACTGTTTTTT. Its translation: CASSPEINEKLFF. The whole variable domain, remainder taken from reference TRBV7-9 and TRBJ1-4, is DTGVSQNPRHKITKRGQNVTFRCDPISEHNRLYWYRQTLGQGPEFLTYFQNEAQLEKSRLLSDRFSAERPKGSFSTLEIQRTEQGDSAMYLCASSPEINEKLFFGSGTQLSVL.

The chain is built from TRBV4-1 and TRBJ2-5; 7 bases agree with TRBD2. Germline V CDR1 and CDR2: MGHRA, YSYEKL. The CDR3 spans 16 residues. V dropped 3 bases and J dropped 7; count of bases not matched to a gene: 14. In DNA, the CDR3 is TGCGCCAGCAGCCAGGCCCCCTCTAGGGAGGGTAGGACCCAGTACTTC. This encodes CASSQAPSREGRTQYF.

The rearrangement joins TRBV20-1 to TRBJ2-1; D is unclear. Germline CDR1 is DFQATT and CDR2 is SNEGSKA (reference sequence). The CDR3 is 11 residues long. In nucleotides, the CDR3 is TGCAGCCTACGAGTGGGGAATGAGCAGTTCTTC. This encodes CSLRVGNEQFF.

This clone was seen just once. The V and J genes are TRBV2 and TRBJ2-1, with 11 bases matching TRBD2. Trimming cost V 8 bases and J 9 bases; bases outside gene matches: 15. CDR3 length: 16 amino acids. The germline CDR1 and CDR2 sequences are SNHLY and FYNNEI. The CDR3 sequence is CASEPLASGRFIEQFF. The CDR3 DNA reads TGTGCCAGCGAACCCCTCGCTAGCGGGAGGTTCATTGAGCAGTTCTTC.

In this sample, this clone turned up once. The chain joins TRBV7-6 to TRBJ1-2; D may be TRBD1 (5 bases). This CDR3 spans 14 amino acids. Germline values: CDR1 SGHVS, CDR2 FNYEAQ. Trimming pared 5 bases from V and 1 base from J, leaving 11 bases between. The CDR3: CASSPRDVNYGYTF. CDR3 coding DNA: TGTGCCAGCAGCCCCCGGGACGTTAACTATGGCTACACCTTC.

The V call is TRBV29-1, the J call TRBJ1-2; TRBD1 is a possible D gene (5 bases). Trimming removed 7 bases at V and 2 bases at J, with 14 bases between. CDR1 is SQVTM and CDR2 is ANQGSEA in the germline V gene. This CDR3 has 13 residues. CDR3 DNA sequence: TGCAGCGCCCTAGGGGTAGACAACTATGGCTACACCTTC. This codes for CSALGVDNYGYTF.

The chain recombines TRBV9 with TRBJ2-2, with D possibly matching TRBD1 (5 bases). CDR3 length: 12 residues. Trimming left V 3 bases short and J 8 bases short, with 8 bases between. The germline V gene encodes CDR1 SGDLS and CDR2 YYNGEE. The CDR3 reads CASSGGPGELFF. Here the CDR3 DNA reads TGTGCCAGCAGCGGGGGCCCAGGGGAGCTGTTTTTT.

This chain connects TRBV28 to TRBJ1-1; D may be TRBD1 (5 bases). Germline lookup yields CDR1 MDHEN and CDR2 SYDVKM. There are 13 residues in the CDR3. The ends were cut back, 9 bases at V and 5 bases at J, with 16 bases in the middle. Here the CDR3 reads CASLGTGGTEAFF. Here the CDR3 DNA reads TGTGCCAGTTTAGGGACGGGCGGAACTGAAGCTTTCTTT.

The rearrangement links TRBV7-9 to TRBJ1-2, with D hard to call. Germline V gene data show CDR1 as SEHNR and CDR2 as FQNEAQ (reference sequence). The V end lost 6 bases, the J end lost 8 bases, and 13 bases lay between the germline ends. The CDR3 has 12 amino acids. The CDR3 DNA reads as TGTGCCAGCAGGGTCCTAGACCCCGGCTACACCTTC. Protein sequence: CASRVLDPGYTF.

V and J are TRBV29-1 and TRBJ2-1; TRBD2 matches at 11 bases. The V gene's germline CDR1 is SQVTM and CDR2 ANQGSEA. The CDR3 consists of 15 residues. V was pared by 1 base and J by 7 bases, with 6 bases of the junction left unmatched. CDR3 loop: CSVEGGTSGGNEQFF. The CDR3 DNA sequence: TGCAGCGTTGAAGGTGGGACTAGCGGAGGGAATGAGCAGTTCTTC.

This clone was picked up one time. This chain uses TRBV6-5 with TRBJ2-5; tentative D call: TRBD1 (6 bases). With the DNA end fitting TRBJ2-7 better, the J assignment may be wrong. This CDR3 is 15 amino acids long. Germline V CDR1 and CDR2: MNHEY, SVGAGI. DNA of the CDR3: TGTGCCAGCAGTTACCATCAGGGGATCTCCTACGAGCAGTACTTC. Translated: CASSYHQGISYEQYF.

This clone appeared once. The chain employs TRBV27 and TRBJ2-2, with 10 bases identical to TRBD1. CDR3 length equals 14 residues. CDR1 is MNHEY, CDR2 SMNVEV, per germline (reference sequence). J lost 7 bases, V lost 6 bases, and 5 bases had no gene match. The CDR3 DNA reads TGTGCCAGCAGCCAGACAGGGGGCGGCGGGGAGCTGTTTTTT. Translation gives CASSQTGGGGELFF.

As DNA, the CDR3 is TGTGCCAGCTCACCCGACAGGGGTGGAAGCACAGATACGCAGTATTTT. This gives the protein CASSPDRGGSTDTQYF. The gene calls are TRBV18 and TRBJ2-3; 8 bases map to TRBD1. Germline loops: CDR1 KGHSH, CDR2 LQKENI. The ends lost 3 bases at V and 0 bases at J; junction bases unmatched: 5. The CDR3 has 16 amino acids.

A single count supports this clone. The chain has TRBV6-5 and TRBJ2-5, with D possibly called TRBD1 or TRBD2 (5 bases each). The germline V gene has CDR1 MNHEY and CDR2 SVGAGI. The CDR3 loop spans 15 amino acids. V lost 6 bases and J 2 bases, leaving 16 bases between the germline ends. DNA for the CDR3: TGTGCCAGCAGAGCCGGGACCTGGGGACAAGAGACCCAGTACTTC. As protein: CASRAGTWGQETQYF.

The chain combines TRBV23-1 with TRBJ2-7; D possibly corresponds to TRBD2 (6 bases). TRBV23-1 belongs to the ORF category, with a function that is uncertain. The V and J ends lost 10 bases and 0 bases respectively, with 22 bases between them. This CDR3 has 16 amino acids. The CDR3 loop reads CANRCHPSVSSYEQYF. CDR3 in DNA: TGCGCCAACCGCTGCCACCCTAGCGTAAGCTCCTACGAGCAGTACTTC.

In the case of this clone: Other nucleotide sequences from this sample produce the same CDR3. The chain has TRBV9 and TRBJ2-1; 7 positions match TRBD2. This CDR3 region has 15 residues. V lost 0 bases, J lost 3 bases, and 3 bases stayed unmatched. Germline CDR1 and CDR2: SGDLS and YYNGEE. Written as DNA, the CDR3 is TGTGCCAGCAGCGTAGGTGGCGGGAGCTACAATGAGCAGTTCTTC. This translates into CASSVGGGSYNEQFF. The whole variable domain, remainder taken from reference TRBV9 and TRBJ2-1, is DSGVTQTPKHLITATGQRVTLRCSPRSGDLSVYWYQQSLDQGLQFLIQYYNGEERAKGNILERFSAQQFPDLHSELNLSSLELGDSALYFCASSVGGGSYNEQFFGPGTRLTVL.

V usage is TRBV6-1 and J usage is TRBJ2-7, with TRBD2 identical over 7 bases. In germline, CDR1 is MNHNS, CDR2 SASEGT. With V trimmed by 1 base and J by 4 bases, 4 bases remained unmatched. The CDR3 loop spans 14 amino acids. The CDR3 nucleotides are TGTGCCAGCAGTGAAGTGCGGGAGCGGTACGAGCAGTACTTC. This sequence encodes CASSEVRERYEQYF.

Here the CDR3 reads CASSLASGNTIYF. The CDR3 bases are TGTGCCAGCAGCTTAGCGTCCGGAAACACCATATATTTT. The gene calls are TRBV13 and TRBJ1-3; D gene ambiguous. V was pared by 1 base and J by 4 bases, with 5 bases between. The CDR3 is 13 residues long. CDR1 and CDR2 (germline): PRHDT, FYEKMQ (reference sequence).

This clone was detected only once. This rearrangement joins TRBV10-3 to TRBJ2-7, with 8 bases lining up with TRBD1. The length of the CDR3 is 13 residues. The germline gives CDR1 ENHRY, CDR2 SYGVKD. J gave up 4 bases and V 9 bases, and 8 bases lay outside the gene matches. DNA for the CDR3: TGTGCCATTTCAGGGGGCCTTGGGTACGAGCAGTACTTC. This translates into CAISGGLGYEQYF.

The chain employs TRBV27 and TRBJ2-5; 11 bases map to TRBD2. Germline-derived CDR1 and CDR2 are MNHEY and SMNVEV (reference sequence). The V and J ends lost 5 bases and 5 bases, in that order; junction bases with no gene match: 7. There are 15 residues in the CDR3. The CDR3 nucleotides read TGTGCCAGCAGTCCGACTAGCGGGATATTGGAGACCCAGTACTTC. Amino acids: CASSPTSGILETQYF.

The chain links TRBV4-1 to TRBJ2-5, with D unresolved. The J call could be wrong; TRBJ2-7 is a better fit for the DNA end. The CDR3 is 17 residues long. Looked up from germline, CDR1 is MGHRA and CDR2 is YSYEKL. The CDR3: CASSQASAWSGSYEQYF. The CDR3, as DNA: TGCGCCAGCAGCCAAGCAAGCGCCTGGTCGGGCTCCTACGAGCAGTACTTC.

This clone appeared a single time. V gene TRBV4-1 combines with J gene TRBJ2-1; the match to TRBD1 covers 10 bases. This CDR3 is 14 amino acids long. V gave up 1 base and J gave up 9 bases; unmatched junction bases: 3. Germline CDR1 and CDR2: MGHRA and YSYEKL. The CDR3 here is CASSQGTGGSEQFF. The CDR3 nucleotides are TGCGCCAGCAGCCAAGGGACAGGGGGTAGTGAGCAGTTCTTC.